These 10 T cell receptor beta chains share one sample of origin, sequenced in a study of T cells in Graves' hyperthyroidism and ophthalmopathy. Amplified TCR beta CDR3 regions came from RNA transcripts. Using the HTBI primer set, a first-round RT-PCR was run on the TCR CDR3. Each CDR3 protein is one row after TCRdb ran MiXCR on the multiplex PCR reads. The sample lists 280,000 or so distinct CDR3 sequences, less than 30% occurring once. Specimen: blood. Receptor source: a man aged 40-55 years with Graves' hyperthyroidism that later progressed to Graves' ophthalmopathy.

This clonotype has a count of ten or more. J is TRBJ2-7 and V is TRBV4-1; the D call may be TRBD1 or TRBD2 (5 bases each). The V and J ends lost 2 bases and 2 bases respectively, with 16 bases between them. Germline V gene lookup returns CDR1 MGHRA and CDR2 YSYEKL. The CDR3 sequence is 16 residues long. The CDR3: CASSQRGGDGPYEQYF. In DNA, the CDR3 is TGCGCCAGCAGCCAAAGAGGTGGGGACGGCCCCTACGAGCAGTACTTC.

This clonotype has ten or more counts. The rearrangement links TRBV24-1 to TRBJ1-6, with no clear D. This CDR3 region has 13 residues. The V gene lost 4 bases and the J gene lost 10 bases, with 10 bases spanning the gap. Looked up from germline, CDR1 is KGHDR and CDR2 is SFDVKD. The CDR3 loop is CATSEGRDSPLHF. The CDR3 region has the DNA TGTGCCACCAGTGAAGGCAGAGACTCACCCCTCCACTTT.

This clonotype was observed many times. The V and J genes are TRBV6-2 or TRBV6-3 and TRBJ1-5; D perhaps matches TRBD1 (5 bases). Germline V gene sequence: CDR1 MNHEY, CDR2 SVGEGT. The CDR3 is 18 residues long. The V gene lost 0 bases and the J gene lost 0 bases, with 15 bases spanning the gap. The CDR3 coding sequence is TGTGCCAGCAGTTACTCGATCGTAGGGGACCATAGCAATCAGCCCCAGCATTTT. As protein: CASSYSIVGDHSNQPQHF.

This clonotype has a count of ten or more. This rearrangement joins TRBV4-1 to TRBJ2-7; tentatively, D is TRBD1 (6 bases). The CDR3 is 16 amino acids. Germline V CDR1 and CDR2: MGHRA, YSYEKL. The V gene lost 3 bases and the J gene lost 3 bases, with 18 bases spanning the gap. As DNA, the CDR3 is TGCGCCAGCAGCCAGGCCCACTCCAGGGACAACTACGAGCAGTACTTC. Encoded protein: CASSQAHSRDNYEQYF.

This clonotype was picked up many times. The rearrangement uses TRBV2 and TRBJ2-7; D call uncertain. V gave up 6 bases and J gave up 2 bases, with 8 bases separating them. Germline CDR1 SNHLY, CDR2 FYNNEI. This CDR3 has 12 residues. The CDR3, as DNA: TGTGCCAGCAGATTGATAACCTACGAGCAGTACTTC. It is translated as CASRLITYEQYF.

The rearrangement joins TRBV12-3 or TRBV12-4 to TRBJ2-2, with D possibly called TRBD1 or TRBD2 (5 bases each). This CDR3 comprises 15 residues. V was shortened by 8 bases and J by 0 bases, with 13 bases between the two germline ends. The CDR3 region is CASRNRGANTGELFF. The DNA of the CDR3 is TGTGCCAGCCGCAATCGGGGCGCGAACACCGGGGAGCTGTTTTTT.

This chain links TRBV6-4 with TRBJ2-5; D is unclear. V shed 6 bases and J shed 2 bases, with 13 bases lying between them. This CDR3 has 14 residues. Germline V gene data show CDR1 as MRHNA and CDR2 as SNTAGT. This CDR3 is CASRTGKFQETQYF. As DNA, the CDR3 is TGTGCCAGCAGGACTGGGAAGTTTCAAGAGACCCAGTACTTC.

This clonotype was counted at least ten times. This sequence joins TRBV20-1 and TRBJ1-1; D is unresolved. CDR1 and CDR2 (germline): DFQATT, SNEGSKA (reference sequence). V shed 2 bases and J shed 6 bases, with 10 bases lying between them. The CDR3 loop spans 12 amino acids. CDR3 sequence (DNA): TGCAGTGCTAGACCATACGGGTCTGAAGCTTTCTTT. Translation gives CSARPYGSEAFF.

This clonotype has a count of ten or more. The CDR3 protein is CASSRTSGSPFDTGELFF. The CDR3 DNA follows: TGTGCCAGCAGCCGGACTAGCGGGTCCCCTTTTGACACCGGGGAGCTGTTTTTT. This sequence joins TRBV11-2 and TRBJ2-2; TRBD2 matches at 11 bases. This CDR3 region has 18 residues. Germline V lookup: CDR1 SGHAT, CDR2 FQNNGV. V was pared by 5 bases and J by 3 bases, with 11 bases of the junction left unmatched.

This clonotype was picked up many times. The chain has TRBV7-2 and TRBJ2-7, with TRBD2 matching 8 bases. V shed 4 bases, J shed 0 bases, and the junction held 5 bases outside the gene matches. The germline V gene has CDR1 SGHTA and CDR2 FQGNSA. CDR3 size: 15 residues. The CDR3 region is CASSSPTSGSYEQYF. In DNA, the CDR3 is TGTGCCAGCAGCTCCCCCACTAGCGGCTCCTACGAGCAGTACTTC.